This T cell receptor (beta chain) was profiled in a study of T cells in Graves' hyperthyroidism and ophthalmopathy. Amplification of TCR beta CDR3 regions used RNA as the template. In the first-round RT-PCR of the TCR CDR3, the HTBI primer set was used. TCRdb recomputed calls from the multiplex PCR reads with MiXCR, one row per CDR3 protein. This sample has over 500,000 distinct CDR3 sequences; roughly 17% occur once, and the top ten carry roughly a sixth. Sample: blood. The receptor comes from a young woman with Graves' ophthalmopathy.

CDR3 coding DNA: TGTGCCAGTAGTCCCAACCTGGTGGGATCCGTGGAGCAGTTCTTC. Amino acid sequence: CASSPNLVGSVEQFF. The chain couples TRBV19 to TRBJ2-1; D remains ambiguous. Germline lookup yields CDR1 LNHDA and CDR2 SQIVND (reference sequence). The V end lost 5 bases, the J end lost 10 bases, and 21 bases lay between the germline ends. The CDR3 consists of 15 residues.